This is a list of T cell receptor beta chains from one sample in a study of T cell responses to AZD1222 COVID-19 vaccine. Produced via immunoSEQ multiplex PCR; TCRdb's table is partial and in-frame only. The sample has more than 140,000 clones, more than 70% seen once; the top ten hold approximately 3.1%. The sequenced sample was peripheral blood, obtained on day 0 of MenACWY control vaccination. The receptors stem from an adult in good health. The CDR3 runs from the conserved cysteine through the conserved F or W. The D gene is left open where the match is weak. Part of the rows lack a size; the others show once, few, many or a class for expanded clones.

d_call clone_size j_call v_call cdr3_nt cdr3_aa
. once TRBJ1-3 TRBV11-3 TGTGCCAGCAGCCCCCGGGGCTCTGGAAACACCATATATTTT CASSPRGSGNTIYF
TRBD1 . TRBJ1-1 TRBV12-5 TGTGCTAGTGGTTCGGGACAGCCAAACACTGAAGCTTTCTTT CASGSGQPNTEAFF
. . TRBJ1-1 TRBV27 TGTGCCAGCAGTTTATCACCGGGGATGAACACTGAAGCTTTCTTT CASSLSPGMNTEAFF
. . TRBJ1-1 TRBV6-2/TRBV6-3 TGTGCCAGCAGTTATGTTGGAGTTGCCCTTGGGGAAGCTTTCTTT CASSYVGVALGEAFF
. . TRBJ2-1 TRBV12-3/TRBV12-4 TGTGCCAGCAGTTTAGGTAGATACAATGAGCAGTTCTTC CASSLGRYNEQFF
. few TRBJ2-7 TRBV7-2 TGTGCCAGCAGCTTCCATAGCGGAAGCTCCTACGAGCAGTACTTC CASSFHSGSSYEQYF
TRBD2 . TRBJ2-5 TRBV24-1 TGTGCCACCAGTGACCGCCGGCGGGAGCGGGAGACCCAGTACTTC CATSDRRRERETQYF
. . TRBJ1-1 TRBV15 TGTGCCACCAGCCCGGGACCCAACATGAACACTGAAGCTTTCTTT CATSPGPNMNTEAFF
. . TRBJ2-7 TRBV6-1 TGTGCCAGCAGTGAAGCGGGAGGCTCCTACGAGCAGTACTTC CASSEAGGSYEQYF
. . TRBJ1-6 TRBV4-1 TGCGCCAGCAGCCTTTTTGTTGGGAATTCACCCCTCCACTTT CASSLFVGNSPLHF
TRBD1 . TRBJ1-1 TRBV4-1 TGCGCCAGCAGCACCAGACAGGGACACACTGAAGCTTTCTTT CASSTRQGHTEAFF
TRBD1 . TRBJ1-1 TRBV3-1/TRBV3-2 TGTGCCAGCAGCCAAGTTGGGACAGGGGGCACCACTGAAGCTTTCTTT CASSQVGTGGTTEAFF
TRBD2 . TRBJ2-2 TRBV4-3 TGCGTCCTAGAAGGGAGGGGACTAGGTTGGACCGGGGAGCTGTTTTTT CVLEGRGLGWTGELFF
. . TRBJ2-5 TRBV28 TGTGCCAGCAGTTTATTAGACAGCCAAGAGACCCAGTACTTC CASSLLDSQETQYF
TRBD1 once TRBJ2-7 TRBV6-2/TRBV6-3 TGTGCCAGCAGCTCTCCCACCGGGACAGGGGGCAGTGAGCAGTACTTC CASSSPTGTGGSEQYF
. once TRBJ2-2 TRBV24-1 TGTGCCACCAGTGACCGGCGAGACACCGGGGAGCTGTTTTTT CATSDRRDTGELFF
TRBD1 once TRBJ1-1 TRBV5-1 TGCGCCAGCAACCCAAGACAGGGAAGGAACACTGAAGCTTTCTTT CASNPRQGRNTEAFF
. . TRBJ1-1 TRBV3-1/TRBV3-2 TGTGCCAGCAGCCACACCGTGGGGGGTGAAGCTTTCTTT CASSHTVGGEAFF
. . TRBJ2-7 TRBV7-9 TGTGCCAGCAGCTTAGCGGGCAGTATGTACGAGCAGTACTTC CASSLAGSMYEQYF
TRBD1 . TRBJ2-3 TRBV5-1 TGCGCCAGCAGCGTTACAGGGGGCGCAGATACGCAGTATTTT CASSVTGGADTQYF
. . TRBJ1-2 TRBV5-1 TGCGCCAGCAGCTCGCGATCTAGGACCGCCACTATGAGCTACACCTTC CASSSRSRTATMSYTF
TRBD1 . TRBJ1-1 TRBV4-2 TGTGCCACCTATGACAGGGTGAACACTGAAGCTTTCTTT CATYDRVNTEAFF
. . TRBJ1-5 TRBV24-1 TGTGCCACCAGTGATTCAAGTCAGCCCCAGCATTTT CATSDSSQPQHF
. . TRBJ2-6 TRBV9 TGTGCCAGCAGCGGGACCCACGGGGCCAACGTCCTGACTTTC CASSGTHGANVLTF
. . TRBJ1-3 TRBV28 TGTGCCAGCAGTTTAAGGGCGACTGGAAACACCATATATTTT CASSLRATGNTIYF
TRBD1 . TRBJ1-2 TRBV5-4 TGTGCCAGCAGCCCTGACAGGGACCAAGGCTATGGCTACACCTTC CASSPDRDQGYGYTF
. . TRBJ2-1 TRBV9 TGTGCCAGCAGCGCCCGGGACGGCGCCCTGGATGAGCAGTTCTTC CASSARDGALDEQFF
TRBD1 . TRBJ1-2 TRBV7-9 TGTGCCAGCAGCCGGACAGGGGGCAATAACTATGGCTACACCTTC CASSRTGGNNYGYTF
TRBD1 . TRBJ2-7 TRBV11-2 TGTGCCAGCAGCCCGAACAGGGGCATCGACGAGCAGTACTTC CASSPNRGIDEQYF
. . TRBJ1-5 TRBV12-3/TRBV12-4 TGTGCCAGCAGGCCCGGACAGTATCAGCCCCAGCATTTT CASRPGQYQPQHF
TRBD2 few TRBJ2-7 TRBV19 TGTGCCAGTAGTAAACCCGGGACTACCTACGAGCAGTACTTC CASSKPGTTYEQYF
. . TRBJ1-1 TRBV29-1 TGCAGCGTTGCTCCAGACTCGAGGGAAACTGAAGCTTTCTTT CSVAPDSRETEAFF
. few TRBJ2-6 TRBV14 TGTGCCAGCAGCCAAGATCGGGGGTCTGGGGCCAACGTCCTGACTTTC CASSQDRGSGANVLTF
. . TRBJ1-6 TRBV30 TGTGCCTGGAGGACGGGGGGGTTCATGAATAATTCACCCCTCCACTTT CAWRTGGFMNNSPLHF
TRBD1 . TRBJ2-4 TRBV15 TGTGCCACCAGCAGAGATCTCAGCGGGACAGGGGTTCAGTACTTC CATSRDLSGTGVQYF
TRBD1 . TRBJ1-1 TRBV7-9 TGTGCCAGCAGCGACCGGACAGGGTTCGGAGCTTTCTTT CASSDRTGFGAFF
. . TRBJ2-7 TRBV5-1 TGCGCCAGCAGCTCGGGGACATCGAGCTACGAGCAGTACTTC CASSSGTSSYEQYF
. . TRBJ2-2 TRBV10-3 TGTGCCATCAATGCACAGACTACCGGGGAGCTGTTTTTT CAINAQTTGELFF
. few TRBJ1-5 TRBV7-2 TGTGCCAGCAGCTTAACCTCGATCAGCAATCAGCCCCAGCATTTT CASSLTSISNQPQHF
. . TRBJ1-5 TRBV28 TGTGCCAGCAGTTTATTATCGGGAAGCGGCCAGCCCCAGCATTTT CASSLLSGSGQPQHF
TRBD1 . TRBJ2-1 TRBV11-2 TGTGCCAGCAGCCCATTGCCGGGACAGGGCAATGAGCAGTTCTTC CASSPLPGQGNEQFF
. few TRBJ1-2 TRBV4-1 TGCGCCAGCAGCCAACCTAGCGCTAACTATGGCTACACCTTC CASSQPSANYGYTF
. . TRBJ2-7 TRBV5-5 TGTGCCAGCAGCTTGAATGGCTACGAGCAGTACTTC CASSLNGYEQYF
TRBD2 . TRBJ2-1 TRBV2 TGTGCCAGCAGTGATCTGAGACTAGCGGGAGACAGTGAGCAGTTCTTC CASSDLRLAGDSEQFF
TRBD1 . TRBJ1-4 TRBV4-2 TGTGCCAGCAGCCAAGATCAGGGCAGGGGGCTGGGCGAAAAACTGTTTTTT CASSQDQGRGLGEKLFF
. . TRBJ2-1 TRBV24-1 TGTGCCACCAGTGATTTGCTAAACAATGAGCAGTTCTTC CATSDLLNNEQFF
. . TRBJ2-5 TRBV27 TGTGCCAGCAGTTTATCGTCCCAAGAGACCCAGTACTTC CASSLSSQETQYF
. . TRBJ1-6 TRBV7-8 TGTGCCAGCAGGGACAGTGGCTCCTATAATTCACCCCTCCACTTT CASRDSGSYNSPLHF
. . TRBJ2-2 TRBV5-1 TGCGCCAGCAGCTTGAGTCCCAACACCGGGGAGCTGTTTTTT CASSLSPNTGELFF
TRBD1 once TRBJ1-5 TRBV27 TGTGCCAGCAGTTTAAGGACAGGGGGGGGTCAGCCCCAGCATTTT CASSLRTGGGQPQHF